The 5 T cell receptor beta chains given below trace back to one sample, sequenced in a study of OX40 agonist ivuxolimab in advanced cancers. Sequenced by immunoSEQ multiplex PCR; TCRdb stores in-frame clones only, minus some. The table has about 64,000 clones, roughly 80% seen once. This sample comprised CD4+ or CD8+ T cells sorted from blood, obtained in a trial of the OX40 agonist ivuxolimab. All receptors come from an adult with an advanced solid tumor such as melanoma, head and neck, liver or kidney cancer.

The chain uses TRBV11-2 and TRBJ1-3, with a possible D match to TRBD1 (5 bases). V was shortened by 5 bases and J by 0 bases, with 17 bases between the two germline ends. Germline V gene sequence: CDR1 SGHAT, CDR2 FQNNGV. The CDR3 runs to 17 residues. The CDR3 loop is CASSRRDGFNSGNTIYF. Here the CDR3 DNA reads TGTGCCAGCAGCCGCAGGGACGGTTTTAACTCTGGAAACACCATATATTTT. Drawing the rest from reference TRBV11-2 and TRBJ1-3, the complete variable domain is EAGVAQSPRYKIIEKRQSVAFWCNPISGHATLYWYQQILGQGPKLLIQFQNNGVVDDSQLPKDRFSAERLKGVDSTLKIQPAKLEDSAVYLCASSRRDGFNSGNTIYFGEGSWLTVV.

The chain recombines TRBV7-9 with TRBJ1-3, with D tentatively TRBD1 (5 bases). The V end lost 5 bases, the J end lost 2 bases, and 16 bases lay between the germline ends. The CDR3 covers 16 residues. Germline-derived CDR1 and CDR2 are SEHNR and FQNEAQ (reference sequence). CDR3 DNA sequence: TGTGCCAGCAGCCTTCAGGGACCCTTGGCTGGAAACACCATATATTTT. Translated, it gives CASSLQGPLAGNTIYF.

The rearrangement links TRBV7-9 to TRBJ2-5, with 9 nucleotides matching TRBD2. Germline V gene data show CDR1 as SEHNR and CDR2 as FQNEAQ (reference sequence). CDR3 length: 15 residues. V shed 7 bases, J shed 0 bases, and the junction held 6 bases outside the gene matches. The CDR3 region is CASNRLAEDQETQYF. The CDR3 DNA reads TGTGCCAGCAACCGACTAGCGGAAGACCAAGAGACCCAGTACTTC.

Turning to this clone: Its ends do not fully match the called genes, so a read error is possible. J is TRBJ1-2 and V is TRBV5-5; tentatively, D is TRBD1 (6 bases). This CDR3 has 13 amino acids. Per germline, CDR1 SGHKS and CDR2 YYEKEE (reference sequence). CDR3: CASSLAPGAGWAF. DNA of the CDR3: TGTGCCAGCAGCTTGGCGCCGGGGGCAGGTTGGGCCTTC.

This clone has only a few counts. The chain joins TRBV19 to TRBJ2-7; D call uncertain. CDR3 size: 8 residues. From germline, CDR1 is LNHDA and CDR2 SQIVND (reference sequence). The germline V and J ends were trimmed by 8 bases and 5 bases, with 1 base remaining between them. In DNA form, the CDR3 reads TGTGCCAGTGACGAGCAGTACTTC. Translation: CASDEQYF. Based on the CDR3 plus reference TRBV19 and TRBJ2-7, the full variable domain is DGGITQSPKYLFRKEGQNVTLSCEQNLNHDAMYWYRQDPGQGLRLIYYSQIVNDFQKGDIAEGYSVSREKKESFPLTVTSAQKNPTAFYLCASDEQYFGPGTRLTVT.